The 18 T cell receptor beta chains below come from one sample, sequenced in a study of shared clonotypes between healthy human individuals. TCRdb keeps only in-frame clones here, not all; method: immunoSEQ multiplex PCR. The sample has approximately 2.5 million clones, around nine tenths seen once; the top ten hold around 0.15%. Sequencing used naive CD4+ T cells sorted from blood. The subset denotes: CD45RA+ positively selected. All receptors come from a man aged 18 to 29 in good health.

The V gene is TRBV18, the J gene TRBJ1-2; TRBD1 matches 9 bases. V gave up 5 bases and J gave up 9 bases; unmatched junction bases: 13. Germline-derived CDR1 and CDR2 are KGHSH and LQKENI. The CDR3 totals 15 residues. CDR3 amino acids: CASSIGTGSDKSYTF. In DNA form, the CDR3 reads TGTGCCAGCTCAATAGGGACAGGGTCGGACAAAAGCTACACCTTC.

This clone was seen once. The chain carries TRBV5-1 and TRBJ1-1, with no clear D. V was clipped by 0 bases and J by 3 bases, with 12 bases between them. This CDR3 is built from 15 residues. The germline CDR1 and CDR2 sequences are SGHRS and YFSETQ. In DNA form, the CDR3 reads TGCGCCAGCAGCTTGGCCGGGCAGGAGCACACTGAAGCTTTCTTT. This encodes CASSLAGQEHTEAFF.

The rearrangement joins TRBV4-2 to TRBJ2-6, with D uncertain. V lost 0 bases, J lost 1 base, and 7 bases lay in between. CDR1 is LGHNA and CDR2 is YNFKEQ in the germline V gene. CDR3 length: 16 residues. The CDR3 nucleotides read TGTGCCAGCAGCCAAGAAATGGCTTCTGGGGCCAACGTCCTGACTTTC. Protein product: CASSQEMASGANVLTF.

This clone was seen only once. The chain combines TRBV6-5 with TRBJ1-1; weak D call: TRBD1 (6 bases). The CDR3 totals 14 residues. Germline V gene data show CDR1 as MNHEY and CDR2 as SVGAGI. Trimming pared 6 bases from V and 1 base from J, leaving 12 bases between. The CDR3 protein is CASSPLDRNTEAFF. CDR3 bases: TGTGCCAGCAGCCCATTGGACAGGAACACTGAAGCTTTCTTT.

The DNA of the CDR3 is TGCGCCAGCAGCCATCCCGGGGGGGGCGCGAAGTACGAGCAGTACTTC. Translation gives CASSHPGGGAKYEQYF. This rearrangement joins TRBV4-1 to TRBJ2-7, with 8 bases lining up with TRBD2. The trim removed 3 bases at V and 4 bases at J, leaving 11 bases unmatched. The CDR3 contains 16 residues. Germline V gives CDR1 MGHRA, CDR2 YSYEKL.

This rearrangement joins TRBV7-2 to TRBJ1-4; no firm D call. V dropped 2 bases and J dropped 7 bases, with 14 bases sitting between them. The germline gives CDR1 SGHTA, CDR2 FQGNSA. This CDR3 contains 15 residues. CDR3: CASSLSPAWGEKLFF. For the CDR3, the DNA is TGTGCCAGCAGCTTATCCCCCGCCTGGGGTGAAAAACTGTTTTTT.

This chain connects TRBV10-3 to TRBJ2-7; maybe TRBD2 (6 bases). Germline-derived CDR1 and CDR2 are ENHRY and SYGVKD. The CDR3 totals 19 residues. V gave up 4 bases and J gave up 0 bases, with 25 bases separating them. The CDR3 sequence is CAISVGAGGQAFSSYEQYF. In DNA, the CDR3 is TGTGCCATCAGTGTAGGGGCCGGAGGGCAGGCTTTTAGCTCCTACGAGCAGTACTTC.

This clone appeared once. Other DNA sequences within the sample encode an identical CDR3. The rearrangement joins TRBV7-8 to TRBJ2-3; D not certain. Germline-derived CDR1 and CDR2 are SGHVS and FQNEAQ. This CDR3 is 12 amino acids long. Trimming cost V 4 bases and J 3 bases, with 5 bases left between them. The CDR3 DNA sequence: TGTGCCAGCAGCTCCGGGACAGATACGCAGTATTTT. This gives the protein CASSSGTDTQYF.

This rearrangement joins TRBV7-2 to TRBJ1-2; TRBD1 matches at 7 bases. This CDR3 region has 16 residues. V dropped 4 bases and J dropped 8; count of bases not matched to a gene: 16. Germline CDR1 SGHTA, CDR2 FQGNSA. CDR3 nucleotide sequence: TGTGCCAGCAGCTCCCAAAGACAGGGAGGGGCGAGAGGCTACACCTTC. Translation gives CASSSQRQGGARGYTF.

The chain uses TRBV5-1 and TRBJ2-7; 9 bases map to TRBD1. The J segment lost 1 base and the V segment lost 2 bases, leaving 4 bases of the junction unmatched. The CDR3 extends over 15 amino acids. Germline V gene lookup returns CDR1 SGHRS and CDR2 YFSETQ. CDR3 nucleotide sequence: TGCGCCAGCAGCTTTGGGACAGGGCCATCCTACGAGCAGTACTTC. Translated, it gives CASSFGTGPSYEQYF.

The J gene is TRBJ1-5, the V gene TRBV18; D remains ambiguous. V dropped 3 bases and J dropped 4 bases, with 16 bases sitting between them. Germline CDR1 and CDR2: KGHSH and LQKENI. This CDR3 comprises 16 residues. CDR3 nucleotides: TGTGCCAGCTCACCGCCTCAGACTCCTTTAAATCAGCCCCAGCATTTT. Its protein is CASSPPQTPLNQPQHF. Together with reference TRBV18 and TRBJ1-5, the CDR3 gives the full variable domain: NAGVMQNPRHLVRRRGQEARLRCSPMKGHSHVYWYRQLPEEGLKFMVYLQKENIIDESGMPKERFSAEFPKEGPSILRIQQVVRGDSAAYFCASSPPQTPLNQPQHFGDGTRLSIL.

This chain links TRBV9 with TRBJ1-1, with D possibly being TRBD1 (5 bases). Germline CDR1 and CDR2: SGDLS and YYNGEE. The CDR3 runs 12 residues. V lost 3 bases and J 13 bases, leaving 16 bases between the germline ends. The CDR3 DNA sequence: TGTGCCAGCAGCGCATCAGGGACCTGGGTTTTCTTT. Encoded protein: CASSASGTWVFF.

This clone occurred once. The chain is built from TRBV6-6 and TRBJ2-1; D may be TRBD2 (6 bases). V dropped 6 bases and J dropped 6 bases, with 15 bases sitting between them. This CDR3 spans 14 amino acids. Germline V gives CDR1 MNHNY, CDR2 SVGAGI (reference sequence). The CDR3 region is CASRLGLQINEQFF. The CDR3 coding sequence is TGTGCCAGCAGACTGGGACTCCAAATCAATGAGCAGTTCTTC.

V usage is TRBV7-9 and J usage is TRBJ2-7; 7 nucleotides line up with TRBD2. Germline values: CDR1 SEHNR, CDR2 FQNEAQ (reference sequence). Unmatched junction bases numbered 9, after V lost 9 bases and J lost 7 bases. The CDR3 contains 12 residues. CDR3 sequence: CASESGVREQYF. The CDR3 DNA follows: TGTGCCAGTGAGAGCGGGGTCCGGGAGCAGTACTTC.

A word on this clone: Other nucleotide sequences in the sample specify the same CDR3. DNA of the CDR3: TGTGCCAGCAGCTCGACCCCTAGAGACACTGAAGCTTTCTTT. Amino acids: CASSSTPRDTEAFF. V usage is TRBV9 and J usage is TRBJ1-1; D is unclear. V gave up 4 bases and J gave up 3 bases, with 13 bases separating them. CDR1 and CDR2 from the germline V gene are SGDLS and YYNGEE. The CDR3 totals 14 residues.

Regarding this clone: The sample carries other DNA sequences with the same CDR3. The CDR3 bases are TGTGCCAGCAGTCCGGGGACAGGGAATTCACCCCTCCACTTT. Residues: CASSPGTGNSPLHF. The V gene is TRBV6-5, the J gene TRBJ1-6; TRBD1 aligns across 9 bases. Germline CDR1 MNHEY, CDR2 SVGAGI. After removal of 5 bases from V and 7 bases from J, the junction contained 3 bases not matched to a gene. The CDR3 extends over 14 amino acids.

This chain connects TRBV9 to TRBJ2-3; the match to TRBD2 covers 9 bases. Losses at the gene ends were 4 bases for V and 3 bases for J; bases not matched to a gene: 6. CDR3 size: 15 residues. Germline V gene lookup returns CDR1 SGDLS and CDR2 YYNGEE. CDR3 sequence (DNA): TGTGCCAGCAGCCAGAGGGGACTAGCAACAGATACGCAGTATTTT. It translates to CASSQRGLATDTQYF. Together with reference TRBV9 and TRBJ2-3, the CDR3 gives the full variable domain: DSGVTQTPKHLITATGQRVTLRCSPRSGDLSVYWYQQSLDQGLQFLIQYYNGEERAKGNILERFSAQQFPDLHSELNLSSLELGDSALYFCASSQRGLATDTQYFGPGTRLTVL.

V usage is TRBV5-1 and J usage is TRBJ1-2; TRBD1 aligns across 7 bases. The CDR3 is 14 amino acids. J gave up 4 bases and V 0 bases, and 3 bases lay outside the gene matches. Germline V CDR1 and CDR2: SGHRS, YFSETQ. The CDR3 loop reads CASSLASGGYGYTF. CDR3 bases: TGCGCCAGCAGCTTGGCCTCAGGGGGCTATGGCTACACCTTC.